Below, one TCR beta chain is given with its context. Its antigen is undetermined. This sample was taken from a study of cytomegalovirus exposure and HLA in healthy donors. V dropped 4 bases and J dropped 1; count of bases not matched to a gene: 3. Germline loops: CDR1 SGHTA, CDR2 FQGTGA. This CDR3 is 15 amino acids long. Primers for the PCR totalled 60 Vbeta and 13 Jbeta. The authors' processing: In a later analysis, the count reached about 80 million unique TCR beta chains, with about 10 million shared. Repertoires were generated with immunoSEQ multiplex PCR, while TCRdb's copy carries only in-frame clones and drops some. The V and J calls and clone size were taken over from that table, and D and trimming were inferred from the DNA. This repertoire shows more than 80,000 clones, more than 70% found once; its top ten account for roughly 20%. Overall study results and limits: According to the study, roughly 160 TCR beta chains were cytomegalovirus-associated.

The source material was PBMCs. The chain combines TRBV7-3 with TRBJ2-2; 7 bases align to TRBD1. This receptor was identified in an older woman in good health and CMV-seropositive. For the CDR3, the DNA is TGTGCCAGCAGCTCCAGACAGGGGAACACCGGGGAGCTGTTTTTT. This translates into CASSSRQGNTGELFF.